This entry features one TCR beta chain sequence. This sample was included in a study of cytomegalovirus exposure and HLA in healthy donors. V lost 5 bases and J lost 7, with 9 bases in between. CDR3 length: 12 amino acids. Looked up from germline, CDR1 is LNHDA and CDR2 is SQIVND (reference sequence). PCR was performed using 60 Vbeta and 13 Jbeta primers. Only in-frame clones appear in the TCRdb table, and some are missing; sequencing was by immunoSEQ multiplex PCR. The repertoire holds 120,000 to 150,000 clones, with around 66% as singletons. The receptor's source is a young woman in good health and CMV-seropositive. The chain joins TRBV19 to TRBJ1-5; no clear D. The sequenced sample consisted of PBMCs. The CDR3 DNA reads TGTGCCAGTAGTGGGCAGTCGCAGCCCCAGCATTTT. Its translation is CASSGQSQPQHF.